The source of this TCR beta chain is a study of PD-1 blockade in classical Hodgkin lymphoma. Broader study findings: Baseline diversity resembling that of newly diagnosed patients was seen in complete responders. Compared with baseline, CD4+ but not CD8+ TCR diversity had risen significantly by C4D1. Patients starting nivolumab less than 1 year after ASCT had lower diversity and were excluded from later analyses. Reports indicated that newly diagnosed patients had lower baseline TCR diversity than healthy donors did.

Every patient relapsed after autologous stem cell transplantation, and brentuximab vedotin exposure varied. Notes on this clone: Its antigen is not known.

This CDR3 comprises 15 residues. Trimming shortened V by 1 base and J by 3 bases, and 13 bases separated the two germline ends. The germline V gene encodes CDR1 MGHRA and CDR2 YSYEKL. TCRdb's table, derived via immunoSEQ multiplex PCR, lists solely in-frame clones and lacks some. This table holds around 26,000 clones, approximately 69% found once. The sample here was peripheral blood mononuclear cells (PBMCs), taken at baseline. The chain recombines TRBV4-1 with TRBJ2-7; D call uncertain. This TCR was sampled from a human donor with classical Hodgkin lymphoma. In nucleotides, the CDR3 is TGCGCCAGCAGCCAAGTTCTCGTCGGTGGCTACGAGCAGTACTTC. Protein: CASSQVLVGGYEQYF.